Shown below are 22 T cell receptor beta chains from a single sample sequenced in a study of T-cell memory formation after mild COVID-19. TCRdb independently ran MiXCR on the 5' RACE reads; one entry per CDR3 protein. The data hold under 450,000 distinct CDR3 sequences, with under 15% observed a single time. Sequenced sample: PBMCs or a T cell subset sorted from them (not recorded which). Every receptor here comes from a man aged 18-30 years who had mild COVID-19 (a few samples of this study predate the infection). Cell type and time point are not known.

This clonotype has a count of ten or more. CDR3 nucleotides: TGTGCCAGCAGCCCCCAGGCGGGCGGCGAGACCCAGTACTTC. Encoded protein: CASSPQAGGETQYF. The chain carries TRBV7-2 and TRBJ2-5; maybe TRBD2 (5 bases). V was shortened by 5 bases and J by 5 bases, with 15 bases between the two germline ends. CDR1 SGHTA and CDR2 FQGNSA come from the germline V gene. The CDR3 extends over 14 amino acids.

This clonotype was seen repeatedly, ten times or more. The chain employs TRBV20-1 and TRBJ2-5, with TRBD2 matching 7 bases. J gave up 3 bases and V 5 bases, and 3 bases lay outside the gene matches. This CDR3 has 12 amino acids. Per germline, CDR1 DFQATT and CDR2 SNEGSKA (reference sequence). The CDR3: CSAPSGEETQYF. The CDR3 nucleotides read TGCAGTGCTCCGAGCGGGGAAGAGACCCAGTACTTC.

This clonotype was seen a few times. The chain couples TRBV7-9 to TRBJ2-7, with TRBD1 as a possible D gene (6 bases). CDR3 length equals 13 residues. Trimming took 4 bases from V and 1 from J, leaving 8 bases between them. Germline-derived CDR1 and CDR2 are SEHNR and FQNEAQ (reference sequence). The CDR3, as DNA: TGTGCCAGCAGCTCCGGACAGTCCTACGAGCAGTACGTC. Amino acid sequence: CASSSGQSYEQYV.

There are a few counts of this clonotype. The chain joins TRBV5-1 to TRBJ2-3; 8 bases are a match to TRBD1. The CDR3 runs 16 residues. After removal of 1 base from V and 8 bases from J, the junction contained 12 bases not matched to a gene. CDR1 is SGHRS, CDR2 YFSETQ, per germline. As DNA, the CDR3 is TGCGCCAGCAGCTTGTGGCCGGGACAGGACATGGGTACGCAGTATTTT. It is translated as CASSLWPGQDMGTQYF.

This clonotype was observed a handful of times. The CDR3 DNA sequence: TGTGCCAGCAGTGGCCCCTACGAGCAGTACTTC. This translates into CASSGPYEQYF. The V gene is TRBV6-1, the J gene TRBJ2-7, with no clear D. The germline CDR1 and CDR2 sequences are MNHNS and SASEGT. The CDR3 is 11 residues long. V shed 4 bases and J shed 2 bases, with 3 bases lying between them.

This rearrangement joins TRBV5-1 to TRBJ2-5, with D perhaps matching TRBD2 (7 bases). V was trimmed by 0 bases and J by 3 bases, leaving 12 bases between them. The CDR3 covers 15 residues. CDR1 is SGHRS, CDR2 YFSETQ, per germline. CDR3 residues: CASSLAGGGEETQYF. CDR3 DNA: TGCGCCAGCAGCTTGGCGGGGGGCGGGGAAGAGACCCAGTACTTC.

This clonotype was found a few times. The chain has TRBV5-1 and TRBJ2-2; TRBD2 agrees at 8 bases. The CDR3 consists of 15 residues. Germline lookup yields CDR1 SGHRS and CDR2 YFSETQ. V shed 0 bases and J 6 bases; nucleotides not matched to a gene: 4. The CDR3 sequence is CASSLAGTRSGELFF. The CDR3 nucleotides are TGCGCCAGCAGCTTGGCCGGGACTAGGTCCGGGGAGCTGTTTTTT. Looking up the rest from reference TRBV5-1 and TRBJ2-2 gives the full variable domain: KAGVTQTPRYLIKTRGQQVTLSCSPISGHRSVSWYQQTPGQGLQFLFEYFSETQRNKGNFPGRFSGRQFSNSRSEMNVSTLELGDSALYLCASSLAGTRSGELFFGEGSRLTVL.

This clonotype showed up many times. The chain carries TRBV7-8 and TRBJ2-4, with D unresolved. Trimming removed 4 bases from V and 0 bases from J, with 4 bases in between. This CDR3 has 13 amino acids. CDR1 is SGHVS and CDR2 is FQNEAQ in the germline V gene. The CDR3 here is CASSSVAKNIQYF. CDR3 nucleotide sequence: TGTGCCAGCAGCTCCGTAGCCAAAAACATTCAGTACTTC.

The table lists this clonotype with many counts. This chain uses TRBV11-3 with TRBJ2-1; tentative D call: TRBD2 (5 bases). The CDR3 has 13 residues. The germline V gene has CDR1 SGHNT and CDR2 YENEEA. V was clipped by 4 bases and J by 6 bases, with 10 bases between them. CDR3 sequence reads: CASSSGGFNEQFF. The CDR3 DNA sequence: TGTGCCAGCAGCTCAGGAGGCTTCAATGAGCAGTTCTTC.

V usage is TRBV29-1 and J usage is TRBJ1-2; D call uncertain. Trimming shortened V by 4 bases and J by 5 bases, and 14 bases separated the two germline ends. The CDR3 covers 13 residues. Germline V lookup: CDR1 SQVTM, CDR2 ANQGSEA. CDR3 loop: CSVGVRLGYGYTF. CDR3 in DNA: TGCAGCGTTGGAGTCCGCCTAGGTTATGGCTACACCTTC.

This clonotype was detected a few times. CDR3 loop: CASSESGTGGYEQYF. The CDR3 nucleotides are TGTGCCAGCAGTGAATCCGGGACAGGGGGCTACGAGCAGTACTTC. The chain combines TRBV6-1 with TRBJ2-7; the match to TRBD1 covers 11 bases. The germline V gene has CDR1 MNHNS and CDR2 SASEGT. CDR3 length: 15 amino acids. The V gene end was trimmed by 2 bases and the J gene end by 3 bases; junction bases not matched to a gene: 3.

The chain has TRBV27 and TRBJ2-7, with D possibly TRBD2 on 6 matching bases. V was cut by 0 bases and J by 6 bases, with 21 bases left in between. The length of the CDR3 is 17 residues. Germline V lookup: CDR1 MNHEY, CDR2 SMNVEV (reference sequence). The CDR3 loop is CASSLSQGSRGSREQYV. In DNA form, the CDR3 reads TGTGCCAGCAGTTTATCGCAAGGGAGCCGGGGGTCTCGCGAGCAGTACGTC.

The chain is built from TRBV19 and TRBJ2-7, with a weak D call TRBD1 (5 bases). Germline CDR1 reads LNHDA; CDR2 reads SQIVND (reference sequence). V lost 4 bases and J lost 6, with 13 bases in between. CDR3 length: 13 amino acids. The chain's CDR3 is CASSSTHQGEQYV. The CDR3 bases are TGTGCCAGTAGTAGCACCCACCAGGGCGAGCAGTACGTC.

This clonotype came up a few times. The chain couples TRBV12-3 or TRBV12-4 to TRBJ1-1, with D uncertain. This CDR3 contains 11 residues. With 6 bases removed from V and 4 bases from J, the gap between germline ends came to 6 bases. This CDR3 reads CASRATTEAFF. The CDR3, as DNA: TGTGCCAGCAGAGCGACCACTGAAGCTTTCTTT.

This clonotype has just a few counts. The chain joins TRBV6-6 to TRBJ2-5; 9 bases fit TRBD1. V gave up 6 bases and J gave up 5 bases; unmatched junction bases: 10. The CDR3 is made up of 15 amino acids. Germline CDR1 and CDR2: MNHNY and SVGAGI (reference sequence). The DNA of the CDR3 is TGTGCCAGCAGCTTCATAACAGGGGGCCGGGAGACCCAGTACTTC. It yields the protein CASSFITGGRETQYF.

This clonotype was detected only a few times. CDR3 sequence: CASSHTGNTIYF. Here the CDR3 DNA reads TGCGCCAGCAGCCATACGGGAAACACCATATATTTT. The chain links TRBV4-3 to TRBJ1-3, with unresolved D. The CDR3 is 12 amino acids. Deletions cut 3 bases from V and 4 bases from J, with 4 bases between. Germline CDR1 is LGHNA and CDR2 is YSLEER.

This chain uses TRBV7-9 with TRBJ2-1, with 7 bases identical to TRBD1. V lost 5 bases to trimming and J lost 2 bases; unmatched junction nucleotides: 9. This CDR3 comprises 16 residues. Germline assignment: CDR1 SEHNR and CDR2 FQNEAQ (reference sequence). The DNA for the CDR3 is TGTGCCAGCAGCCGATTAACAGGGGTAACCTACAATGAGCAGTTCTTC. Translating gives CASSRLTGVTYNEQFF.

This clonotype appeared many times. The J gene is TRBJ2-2, the V gene TRBV5-4; TRBD1 might be the D (6 bases). With 0 bases removed from V and 1 base from J, the gap between germline ends came to 7 bases. The CDR3 contains 15 residues. CDR1 is SGHNT and CDR2 is YYREEE in the germline V gene (reference sequence). CDR3 nucleotides: TGTGCCAGCAGCTTGGCAGGGGTGAACACCGGGGAGCTGTTTTTT. This encodes CASSLAGVNTGELFF. The full variable domain, rest sourced from reference TRBV5-4 and TRBJ2-2, is ETGVTQSPTHLIKTRGQQVTLRCSSQSGHNTVSWYQQALGQGPQFIFQYYREEENGRGNFPPRFSGLQFPNYSSELNVNALELDDSALYLCASSLAGVNTGELFFGEGSRLTVL.

This clonotype appeared a few times. The rearrangement joins TRBV7-2 to TRBJ2-2; 15 bases fit TRBD2. CDR1 is SGHTA, CDR2 FQGNSA, per germline. CDR3 size: 20 residues. V gave up 5 bases and J gave up 0 bases; unmatched junction bases: 10. The CDR3 DNA follows: TGTGCCAGCAGCGCAACCGGGACTAGCGGGGGGTCTCCGAACACCGGGGAGCTGTTTTTT. This encodes CASSATGTSGGSPNTGELFF. The whole variable domain, filled in from reference TRBV7-2 and TRBJ2-2, reads GAGVSQSPSNKVTEKGKDVELRCDPISGHTALYWYRQSLGQGLEFLIYFQGNSAPDKSGLPSDRFSAERTGGSVSTLTIQRTQQEDSAVYLCASSATGTSGGSPNTGELFFGEGSRLTVL.

The chain couples TRBV28 to TRBJ1-1; TRBD1 matches 8 bases. CDR3 length equals 16 residues. V lost 6 bases, J lost 0 bases, and 9 bases stayed unmatched. Germline loops: CDR1 MDHEN, CDR2 SYDVKM. CDR3 region: CASSPSTGVVNTEAFF. The CDR3 DNA follows: TGTGCCAGCAGCCCTTCGACAGGGGTCGTGAACACTGAAGCTTTCTTT.

This clonotype occurred a few times. V usage is TRBV5-1 and J usage is TRBJ1-6; D is perhaps TRBD1 (5 bases). Germline CDR1 SGHRS, CDR2 YFSETQ. CDR3 length: 15 residues. V gave up 4 bases and J gave up 9 bases, with 17 bases separating them. CDR3 nucleotides: TGCGCCAGCAGCGCCAGGGATATCAGATTTTCACCCCTCCACTTT. Its protein product is CASSARDIRFSPLHF.

This clonotype was counted between two and nine times. CDR3 in DNA: TGTGCCAGTAGTGATTCTCCGGTTAACTATGGCTACACCTTC. Protein product: CASSDSPVNYGYTF. The genes are TRBV19 and TRBJ1-2; D uncertain. Germline V lookup: CDR1 LNHDA, CDR2 SQIVND (reference sequence). CDR3 length equals 14 residues. The V end lost 5 bases, the J end lost 1 base, and 11 bases lay between the germline ends.